The 25 T cell receptor beta chains below were found in one sample sequenced in a study of OX40 agonist ivuxolimab in advanced cancers. Some clones are missing from TCRdb's copy, which holds only in-frame ones; the method was immunoSEQ multiplex PCR. The table has fewer than 90,000 clones, roughly 87% seen once. The sequenced sample was CD4+ or CD8+ T cells sorted from blood, obtained in a trial of the OX40 agonist ivuxolimab. These receptors were collected from an adult with an advanced solid tumor such as melanoma, head and neck, liver or kidney cancer.

This clone was seen only a few times. The genes are TRBV6-1 and TRBJ1-2; 9 bases fit TRBD1. Trimming took 10 bases from V and 5 from J; bases not matched to a gene: 11. CDR1 and CDR2 from the germline V gene are MNHNS and SASEGT. The CDR3 has 14 residues. CDR3 bases: TGTGCCACTACCGGGACAGGGCCCCATTATGGCTACACCTTC. Translated, it gives CATTGTGPHYGYTF.

The chain carries TRBV10-3 and TRBJ2-5; tentatively, D is TRBD1 or TRBD2 (5 bases each). Germline V lookup: CDR1 ENHRY, CDR2 SYGVKD. V was trimmed by 10 bases and J by 6 bases, leaving 18 bases between them. The CDR3 has 13 residues. This CDR3 reads CATLQGEGKTQYF. In DNA form, the CDR3 reads TGTGCCACCCTTCAGGGAGAAGGGAAGACCCAGTACTTC.

The rearrangement joins TRBV7-2 to TRBJ2-7, with 8 bases fitting TRBD1. The CDR3 covers 15 residues. J was trimmed by 2 bases and V by 5 bases; bases with no gene match: 8. Germline V gives CDR1 SGHTA, CDR2 FQGNSA. Written as DNA, the CDR3 is TGTGCCAGCAGCCGACAGGGGAGTGTTACCTACGAGCAGTACTTC. This sequence encodes CASSRQGSVTYEQYF.

This rearrangement joins TRBV19 to TRBJ1-1; TRBD1 matches at 7 bases. The ends lost 4 bases at V and 1 base at J; junction bases unmatched: 9. The CDR3 sequence is 16 residues long. Germline CDR1 is LNHDA and CDR2 is SQIVND (reference sequence). CDR3 in DNA: TGTGCCAGTAGTAAGAGGGACAGAAACTGGAACACTGAAGCTTTCTTT. It specifies CASSKRDRNWNTEAFF.

In its sample, this clone was seen once. The chain couples TRBV27 to TRBJ1-1; D perhaps matches TRBD1 (6 bases). The V gene lost 5 bases and the J gene lost 1 base, with 11 bases spanning the gap. This CDR3 spans 14 amino acids. The germline V gene has CDR1 MNHEY and CDR2 SMNVEV (reference sequence). For the CDR3, the DNA is TGTGCCAGCAGTCCCAAGACAGGGAACACTGAAGCTTTCTTT. It is translated as CASSPKTGNTEAFF.

J is TRBJ2-7 and V is TRBV20-1; D unclear. The V gene's germline CDR1 is DFQATT and CDR2 SNEGSKA (reference sequence). The CDR3 totals 11 residues. Trimming removed 5 bases from V and 9 bases from J, with 14 bases in between. CDR3 amino acids: CSALRVGVQYF. In DNA, the CDR3 is TGCAGTGCTCTTAGAGTAGGAGTGCAGTACTTC.

The chain couples TRBV6-5 to TRBJ1-5; weak D call: TRBD1 (5 bases). V lost 0 bases, J lost 2 bases, and 8 bases lay in between. Germline CDR1 and CDR2: MNHEY and SVGAGI. The CDR3 is 15 residues long. The CDR3: CASSYSVQGNQPQHF. The CDR3 DNA reads as TGTGCCAGCAGTTACTCGGTACAGGGCAATCAGCCCCAGCATTTT.

The chain combines TRBV6-6 with TRBJ1-2; D unclear. CDR3 size: 13 residues. V was cut by 6 bases and J by 5 bases, with 13 bases left in between. The germline V gene encodes CDR1 MNHNY and CDR2 SVGAGI (reference sequence). DNA for the CDR3: TGTGCCAGCAGCCGCGGACTGGATTATGGCTACACCTTC. This gives the protein CASSRGLDYGYTF.

The rearrangement links TRBV5-4 to TRBJ2-1; D call uncertain. This CDR3 region has 15 residues. Germline V gene data show CDR1 as SGHNT and CDR2 as YYREEE (reference sequence). V shed 5 bases and J shed 3 bases, with 15 bases lying between them. CDR3 nucleotide sequence: TGTGCCAGCAGTGCTAAGGGTGGCGTCTACAATGAGCAGTTCTTC. The encoded protein is CASSAKGGVYNEQFF.

The V call is TRBV19, the J call TRBJ2-6; D is perhaps TRBD1 or TRBD2 (5 bases each). V shed 4 bases and J shed 0 bases, with 13 bases lying between them. The length of the CDR3 is 17 residues. Germline loops: CDR1 LNHDA, CDR2 SQIVND (reference sequence). The CDR3 bases are TGTGCCAGTAGTAGGGACGGTTATTCCTCTGGGGCCAACGTCCTGACTTTC. This gives the protein CASSRDGYSSGANVLTF.

J is TRBJ2-3 and V is TRBV7-6; 11 bases are shared with TRBD1. The CDR3 is 15 residues long. V shed 3 bases and J 7 bases; nucleotides not matched to a gene: 6. Germline CDR1 is SGHVS and CDR2 is FNYEAQ. The CDR3 sequence is CASSFGQGATHTQYF. As DNA, the CDR3 is TGTGCCAGCAGCTTCGGACAGGGGGCAACACATACGCAGTATTTT. The full variable domain, in which reference TRBV7-6 and TRBJ2-3 provide the parts outside the CDR3, is GAGVSQSPRYKVTKRGQDVALRCDPISGHVSLYWYRQALGQGPEFLTYFNYEAQQDKSGLPNDRFSAERPEGSISTLTIQRTEQRDSAMYRCASSFGQGATHTQYFGPGTRLTVL.

With regard to this clone: This could be a read error, since a much larger clone is one nucleotide away. Other nucleotide sequences from this sample produce the same CDR3. This chain connects TRBV15 to TRBJ1-5, with a tentative D call TRBD1 (6 bases). Looked up from germline, CDR1 is LNHNV and CDR2 is YYDKDF (reference sequence). The CDR3 is 15 amino acids. V was clipped by 0 bases and J by 2 bases, with 8 bases between them. CDR3 sequence reads: CATSRDPGGNQPQHF. CDR3 bases: TGTGCCACCAGCAGAGATCCAGGGGGCAATCAGCCCCAGCATTTT.

This clone was seen more than once but under ten times. The chain joins TRBV11-2 to TRBJ2-1; 10 positions agree with TRBD2. The CDR3 spans 16 residues. The J segment lost 3 bases and the V segment lost 5 bases, leaving 7 bases of the junction unmatched. Germline V gene sequence: CDR1 SGHAT, CDR2 FQNNGV. CDR3 nucleotides: TGTGCCAGCAGCACTCCTAGCGGGGGTCACTACAATGAGCAGTTCTTC. Its translation: CASSTPSGGHYNEQFF.

V and J are TRBV30 and TRBJ2-5, with 7 bases matching TRBD2. The CDR3 length is 13 residues. J was trimmed by 5 bases and V by 7 bases; bases with no gene match: 10. From germline, CDR1 is GTSNPN and CDR2 SVGIG (reference sequence). The CDR3 sequence is CAYLGRAGETQYF. DNA for the CDR3: TGTGCCTATCTGGGGAGGGCCGGGGAGACCCAGTACTTC.

For the CDR3, the DNA is TGCGCCAGCAGCCAAGAAATCCCCGGAGGGGGTGCTGACACCCAGTACTTC. Translating it yields CASSQEIPGGGADTQYF. The V call is TRBV4-1, the J call TRBJ2-5; perhaps D is TRBD1 or TRBD2 (6 bases each). The ends were cut back, 0 bases at V and 8 bases at J, with 22 bases in the middle. The CDR3 contains 17 residues. Per germline, CDR1 MGHRA and CDR2 YSYEKL.

The chain carries TRBV20-1 and TRBJ2-2; D uncertain. This CDR3 comprises 11 residues. Germline CDR1 DFQATT, CDR2 SNEGSKA (reference sequence). The CDR3 sequence: CAAPLTGELFF. The CDR3 coding sequence is TGCGCCGCTCCCCTCACCGGGGAGCTGTTTTTT.

This chain connects TRBV30 to TRBJ2-7; no definite D call. Germline loops: CDR1 GTSNPN, CDR2 SVGIG (reference sequence). The V end was cut by 4 bases, the J end by 0 bases, with 16 bases between. This CDR3 is 15 amino acids long. The CDR3 sequence is CAWIPKGRSSYEQYF. The CDR3 region has the DNA TGTGCCTGGATTCCAAAAGGCCGGAGCTCCTACGAGCAGTACTTC.

V is TRBV6-5 and J is TRBJ2-7, with 8 positions matching TRBD1. The CDR3 runs 14 residues. The J segment lost 1 base and the V segment lost 5 bases, leaving 4 bases of the junction unmatched. Germline CDR1 and CDR2: MNHEY and SVGAGI. The CDR3 protein is CASSPRDRSYEQYF. CDR3 nucleotide sequence: TGTGCCAGCAGTCCTCGGGACAGGTCCTACGAGCAGTACTTC.

The chain joins TRBV7-2 to TRBJ2-3; unclear D gene. Trimming cost V 3 bases and J 2 bases, with 12 bases left between them. The CDR3 has 15 amino acids. Germline assignment: CDR1 SGHTA and CDR2 FQGNSA. CDR3 in DNA: TGTGCCAGCAGCTTGGGAAGCGTCCACACAGATACGCAGTATTTT. Protein product: CASSLGSVHTDTQYF.

The V call is TRBV15, the J call TRBJ1-1; no definite D call. The CDR3 contains 16 residues. V lost 1 base and J lost 6, with 18 bases in between. Germline V gene sequence: CDR1 LNHNV, CDR2 YYDKDF (reference sequence). The CDR3 here is CATSRVYIYRLPEAFF. Here the CDR3 DNA reads TGTGCCACCAGCAGAGTATATATATACCGGCTACCTGAAGCTTTCTTT.

V usage is TRBV19 and J usage is TRBJ2-1; unclear D gene. Germline CDR1 reads LNHDA; CDR2 reads SQIVND (reference sequence). The CDR3 spans 14 residues. V lost 1 base, J lost 5 bases, and 9 bases lay in between. CDR3 DNA: TGTGCCAGTAGTATAGTAAGGTTTAACAATGAGCAGTTCTTC. Its protein is CASSIVRFNNEQFF.

The rearrangement joins TRBV28 to TRBJ1-1; D is possibly TRBD1 (5 bases). The V end lost 5 bases, the J end lost 9 bases, and 16 bases lay between the germline ends. Germline V gives CDR1 MDHEN, CDR2 SYDVKM. This CDR3 has 13 residues. As DNA, the CDR3 is TGTGCCAGCAGTCTTCAGACAGCTTTCAAAGCTTTCTTT. Its protein is CASSLQTAFKAFF.

In this sample, this clone turned up a few times. The rearrangement links TRBV7-2 to TRBJ1-5; D ambiguous. Trimming shortened V by 11 bases and J by 9 bases, and 5 bases separated the two germline ends. The CDR3 totals 8 residues. Germline CDR1 and CDR2: SGHTA and FQGNSA. CDR3 region: CAAPPQHF. For the CDR3, the DNA is TGTGCCGCCCCGCCCCAGCATTTT. Filled out from reference TRBV7-2 and TRBJ1-5, the complete variable domain reads GAGVSQSPSNKVTEKGKDVELRCDPISGHTALYWYRQSLGQGLEFLIYFQGNSAPDKSGLPSDRFSAERTGGSVSTLTIQRTQQEDSAVYLCAAPPQHFGDGTRLSIL.

CDR3 nucleotide sequence: TGTGCCAGCAGTTTTGGGGGCGTAGACTATGGCTACACCTTC. Amino acid sequence: CASSFGGVDYGYTF. The chain uses TRBV6-5 and TRBJ1-2; possible D gene TRBD1, 6 bases. CDR3 length: 14 amino acids. Germline values: CDR1 MNHEY, CDR2 SVGAGI. V gave up 4 bases and J gave up 3 bases, with 12 bases separating them.

The chain is built from TRBV11-2 and TRBJ1-6; D ambiguous. The CDR3 sequence is 13 residues long. Germline loops: CDR1 SGHAT, CDR2 FQNNGV. Between the trimmed V and J ends, which lost 6 bases and 8 bases, there was a span of 11 bases. This CDR3 reads CASRPLYDSPLHF. The CDR3 nucleotides are TGTGCCAGCAGGCCATTGTACGATTCACCCCTCCACTTT.